These 14 T cell receptor beta chains were all obtained from the same sample, sequenced in a study of blood T cell repertoires in COVID-19. Generated by immunoSEQ multiplex PCR, the TCRdb table keeps only in-frame clones and is missing some. The sample has some 250,000 clones, roughly 76% seen once. The sequencing input was peripheral blood. The source of these receptors is a woman of 80 years or more with COVID-19, enrolled during active disease.

This clone was picked up one time. This chain uses TRBV6-7 with TRBJ2-3, with 10 bases that match TRBD2. TRBV6-7 is an ORF, and what it does is uncertain. The CDR3 spans 14 residues. Trimming at V came to 6 bases and at J to 6 bases, leaving 6 bases not matched to a gene. In DNA, the CDR3 is TGTGCCAGCAGGCTAGCGGGAGAGGCGGATACGCAGTATTTT. Amino acid sequence: CASRLAGEADTQYF.

The chain joins TRBV19 to TRBJ2-1; TRBD2 aligns across 7 bases. Trimming cost V 11 bases and J 6 bases; bases outside gene matches: 22. Germline V lookup: CDR1 LNHDA, CDR2 SQIVND (reference sequence). The CDR3 is 17 residues long. In DNA, the CDR3 is TGTGCCTCAGTAGGGTCGGGTGCGGGAGAACGGGGCAATGAGCAGTTCTTC. It codes for CASVGSGAGERGNEQFF.

J is TRBJ1-5 and V is TRBV7-6; 8 bases are shared with TRBD1. Unmatched junction bases numbered 4, after V lost 3 bases and J lost 3 bases. The CDR3 has 15 residues. The germline V gene encodes CDR1 SGHVS and CDR2 FNYEAQ. In DNA, the CDR3 is TGTGCCAGCAGCTTGGGGACAGGCCTCAATCAGCCCCAGCATTTT. Translation gives CASSLGTGLNQPQHF.

J is TRBJ1-2 and V is TRBV6-5; possibly TRBD1 for D (6 bases). The CDR3 is made up of 13 amino acids. CDR1 and CDR2 (germline): MNHEY, SVGAGI. Trimming pared 6 bases from V and 8 bases from J, leaving 16 bases between. The CDR3: CASSRGHVYGYTF. CDR3 nucleotides: TGTGCCAGCAGCCGGGGACATGTTTACGGCTACACCTTC.

This chain connects TRBV19 to TRBJ1-5, with D perhaps TRBD1 (5 bases). The V and J ends lost 4 bases and 4 bases respectively, with 11 bases between them. Germline values: CDR1 LNHDA, CDR2 SQIVND (reference sequence). CDR3 length equals 14 residues. The chain's CDR3 is CASSNTGPNQPQHF. The CDR3 nucleotides are TGTGCCAGTAGTAACACAGGCCCTAATCAGCCCCAGCATTTT.

This chain uses TRBV6-5 with TRBJ2-5; D is ambiguous. From germline, CDR1 is MNHEY and CDR2 SVGAGI. The CDR3 loop spans 15 amino acids. Trimming left V 0 bases short and J 2 bases short, with 10 bases between. The CDR3 coding sequence is TGTGCCAGCAGTTACTCGAGAATGAGACAAGAGACCCAGTACTTC. Translation: CASSYSRMRQETQYF.

CDR3 amino acids: CASSLRQGYEQYF. DNA for the CDR3: TGTGCCAGCAGTCTACGACAGGGCTACGAGCAGTACTTC. The rearrangement links TRBV27 to TRBJ2-7; 7 nucleotides line up with TRBD1. CDR3 size: 13 residues. Germline V gene lookup returns CDR1 MNHEY and CDR2 SMNVEV (reference sequence). Unmatched junction bases numbered 4, after V lost 5 bases and J lost 3 bases.

On this clone: A junction end diverges from the germline sequence, so it may reflect a read error. The chain couples TRBV6-5 to TRBJ2-7; D uncertain. Germline CDR1 and CDR2: MNHEY and SVGAGI. The CDR3 spans 13 residues. The CDR3 reads CSSEDTRTYEQYF. DNA of the CDR3: TGCTCCAGCGAAGACACGAGAACCTACGAGCAGTACTTC.

The genes are TRBV19 and TRBJ1-2, with D perhaps TRBD1 (6 bases). The germline V gene encodes CDR1 LNHDA and CDR2 SQIVND (reference sequence). The CDR3 has 15 residues. The V gene lost 2 bases and the J gene lost 5 bases, with 15 bases spanning the gap. CDR3 DNA sequence: TGTGCCAGTAGTATAAGCGACAGGTCCCCTTATGGCTACACCTTC. Residues: CASSISDRSPYGYTF.

The chain couples TRBV21-1 to TRBJ1-2; the table's D call of TRBD1 was not tested on the DNA. TRBV21-1 is listed as a pseudogene. This CDR3 spans 14 amino acids. This CDR3 is CASSKDDRVYGYTF. DNA of the CDR3: TGTGCCAGCAGCAAGGACGACAGGGTCTATGGCTACACCTTC.

This chain connects TRBV4-1 to TRBJ1-5; 8 bases map to TRBD1. The germline V gene encodes CDR1 MGHRA and CDR2 YSYEKL. After removal of 1 base from V and 5 bases from J, the junction contained 7 bases not matched to a gene. The CDR3 contains 16 residues. CDR3: CASSQVGRGLDQPQHF. The CDR3 coding sequence is TGCGCCAGCAGCCAAGTGGGCAGGGGGCTGGATCAGCCCCAGCATTTT.

The rearrangement links TRBV7-2 to TRBJ2-7; maybe TRBD2 (6 bases). The V gene's germline CDR1 is SGHTA and CDR2 FQGNSA. With 1 base removed from V and 12 bases from J, the gap between germline ends came to 28 bases. This CDR3 spans 17 amino acids. This CDR3 reads CASSLEHGSGLHFPLYF. CDR3 nucleotide sequence: TGTGCCAGCAGCTTAGAGCACGGGTCGGGACTCCATTTTCCCCTGTACTTC.

The chain combines TRBV27 with TRBJ1-1; unclear D gene. The CDR3 totals 14 residues. Trimming removed 3 bases from V and 1 base from J, with 9 bases in between. CDR1 and CDR2 from the germline V gene are MNHEY and SMNVEV (reference sequence). DNA of the CDR3: TGTGCCAGCAGTTTGCGGCAGCCGAACACTGAAGCTTTCTTT. It translates to CASSLRQPNTEAFF.

The V gene is TRBV29-1, the J gene TRBJ1-1; 10 nucleotides line up with TRBD1. The CDR3 covers 12 residues. The germline V gene has CDR1 SQVTM and CDR2 ANQGSEA. Trimming took 6 bases from V and 5 from J; bases not matched to a gene: 3. The chain's CDR3 is CSVRGQGTEAFF. In nucleotides, the CDR3 is TGCAGCGTGAGGGGACAGGGGACTGAAGCTTTCTTT.